Sequencing of this TCR beta chain was carried out in a study of blood T cell repertoires in COVID-19. Study-level background: PBMCs, B-cell-depleted T cells, or T cells provided the cDNA or gDNA that made up the material.

Between the trimmed V and J ends, which lost 1 base and 4 bases, there was a span of 13 bases. The CDR3 has 15 amino acids. CDR1 and CDR2 from the germline V gene are LNHNV and YYDKDF (reference sequence). In the original workflow: It was from reference gene primer amplification that nucleated cell counts were estimated. TCRdb keeps only in-frame clones here, not all; method: immunoSEQ multiplex PCR. D and trimming come from the DNA, and the V and J calls and clone size come from that table. The sample gives 200,000 or so clones, about 88% of which show up once; 15% to 20% is in the top ten. V gene TRBV15 combines with J gene TRBJ1-2; D not certain. The sample consisted of peripheral blood. The sequence was obtained from a man in his fifties or sixties with COVID-19, enrolled during active disease. As DNA, the CDR3 is TGTGCCACCAGCAGAGTCCCTGGTGGGAGCTATGGCTACACCTTC. Translated, it gives CATSRVPGGSYGYTF.